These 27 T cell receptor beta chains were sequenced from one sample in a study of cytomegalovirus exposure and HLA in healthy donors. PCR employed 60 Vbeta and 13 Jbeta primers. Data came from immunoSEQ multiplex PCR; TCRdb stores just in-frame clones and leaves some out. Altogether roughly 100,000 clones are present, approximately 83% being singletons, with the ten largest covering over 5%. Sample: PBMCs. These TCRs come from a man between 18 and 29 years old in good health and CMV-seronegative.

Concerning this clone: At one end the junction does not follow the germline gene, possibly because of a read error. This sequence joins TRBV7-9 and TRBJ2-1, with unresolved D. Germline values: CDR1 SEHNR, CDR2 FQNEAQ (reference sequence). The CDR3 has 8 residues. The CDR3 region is CSSSLQFF. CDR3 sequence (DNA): TGTTCCAGCAGCCTGCAGTTCTTC.

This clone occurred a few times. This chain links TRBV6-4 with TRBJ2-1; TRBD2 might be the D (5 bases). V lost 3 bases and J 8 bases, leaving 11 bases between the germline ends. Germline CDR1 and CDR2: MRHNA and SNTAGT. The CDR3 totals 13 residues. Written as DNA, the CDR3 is TGTGCCAGCAGTGAAGGACCGGAGGATGAGCAGTTCTTC. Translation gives CASSEGPEDEQFF.

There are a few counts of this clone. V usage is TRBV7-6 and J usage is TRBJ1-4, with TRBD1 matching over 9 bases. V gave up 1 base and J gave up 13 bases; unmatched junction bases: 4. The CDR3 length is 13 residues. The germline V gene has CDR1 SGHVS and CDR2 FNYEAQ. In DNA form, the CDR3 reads TGTGCCAGCAGCTTAGTTCCGGGACAGGGACTGTTTTTT. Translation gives CASSLVPGQGLFF. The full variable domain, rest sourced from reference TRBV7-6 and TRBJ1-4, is GAGVSQSPRYKVTKRGQDVALRCDPISGHVSLYWYRQALGQGPEFLTYFNYEAQQDKSGLPNDRFSAERPEGSISTLTIQRTEQRDSAMYRCASSLVPGQGLFFGSGTQLSVL.

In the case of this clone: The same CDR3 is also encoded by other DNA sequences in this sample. CDR3 sequence (DNA): TGCGCCAGCAGCCAAGATTCGGGGACTAGCGGGGGGATCTCCTACGAGCAGTACTTC. Translation: CASSQDSGTSGGISYEQYF. This chain uses TRBV4-3 with TRBJ2-7; 15 nucleotides match TRBD2. J was trimmed by 0 bases and V by 0 bases; bases with no gene match: 6. Germline V CDR1 and CDR2: LGHNA, YSLEER. The CDR3 totals 19 residues.

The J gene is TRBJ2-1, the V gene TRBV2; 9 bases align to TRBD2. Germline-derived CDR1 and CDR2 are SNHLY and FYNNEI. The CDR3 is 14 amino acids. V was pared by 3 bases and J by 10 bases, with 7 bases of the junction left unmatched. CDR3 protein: CASSEVVAGEEQFF. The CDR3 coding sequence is TGTGCCAGCAGTGAGGTAGTAGCGGGAGAGGAGCAGTTCTTC.

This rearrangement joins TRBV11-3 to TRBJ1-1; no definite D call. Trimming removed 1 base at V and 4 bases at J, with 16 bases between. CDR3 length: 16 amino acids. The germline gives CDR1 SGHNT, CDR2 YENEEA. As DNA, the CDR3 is TGTGCCAGCAGCTTAGCCTTGGGAGCGGGGAGCACTGAAGCTTTCTTT. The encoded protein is CASSLALGAGSTEAFF.

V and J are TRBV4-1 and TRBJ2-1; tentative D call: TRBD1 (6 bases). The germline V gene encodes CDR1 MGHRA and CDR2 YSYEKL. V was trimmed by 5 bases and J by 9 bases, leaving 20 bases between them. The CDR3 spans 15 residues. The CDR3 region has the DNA TGCGCCAGCAGCTCAGTGGTACAGGGAATGGCTGAGCAGTTCTTC. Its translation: CASSSVVQGMAEQFF.

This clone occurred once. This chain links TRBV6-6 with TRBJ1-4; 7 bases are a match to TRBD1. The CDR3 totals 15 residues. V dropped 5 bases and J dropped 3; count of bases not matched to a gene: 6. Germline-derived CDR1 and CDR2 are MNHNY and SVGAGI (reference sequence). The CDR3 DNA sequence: TGTGCCAGCAGTCTTACAGGGGCGGCTAATGAAAAACTGTTTTTT. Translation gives CASSLTGAANEKLFF.

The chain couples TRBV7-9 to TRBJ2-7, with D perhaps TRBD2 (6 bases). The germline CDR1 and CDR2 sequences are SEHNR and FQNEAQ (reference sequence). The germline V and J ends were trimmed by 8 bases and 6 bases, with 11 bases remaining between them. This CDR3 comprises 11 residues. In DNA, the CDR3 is TGTGCCAGCGGGGGAGGTGGCGAGCAGTACTTC. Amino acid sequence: CASGGGGEQYF.

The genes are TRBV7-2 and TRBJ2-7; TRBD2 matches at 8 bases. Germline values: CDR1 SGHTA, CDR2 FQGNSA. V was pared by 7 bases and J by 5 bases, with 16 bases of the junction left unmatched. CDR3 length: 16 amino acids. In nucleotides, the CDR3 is TGTGCCAGCACACCTCCTCGAATAGCGGGACCCCACGAGCAGTACTTC. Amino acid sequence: CASTPPRIAGPHEQYF.

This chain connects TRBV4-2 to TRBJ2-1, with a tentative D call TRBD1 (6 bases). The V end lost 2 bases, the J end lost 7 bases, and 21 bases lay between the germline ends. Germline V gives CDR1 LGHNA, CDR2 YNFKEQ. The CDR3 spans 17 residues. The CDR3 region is CASSQTGNKGGWNEQFF. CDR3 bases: TGTGCCAGCAGCCAAACCGGGAATAAAGGGGGTTGGAATGAGCAGTTCTTC.

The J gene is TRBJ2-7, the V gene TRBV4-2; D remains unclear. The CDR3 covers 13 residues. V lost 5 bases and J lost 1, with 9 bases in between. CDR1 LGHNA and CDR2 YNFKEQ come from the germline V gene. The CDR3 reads CASSWATSYEQYF. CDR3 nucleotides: TGTGCCAGCAGCTGGGCCACATCCTACGAGCAGTACTTC.

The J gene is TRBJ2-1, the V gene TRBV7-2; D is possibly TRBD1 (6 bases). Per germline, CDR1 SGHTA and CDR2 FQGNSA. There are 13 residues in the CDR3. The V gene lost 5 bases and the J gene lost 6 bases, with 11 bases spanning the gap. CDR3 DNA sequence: TGTGCCAGCAGCCGAGACAGGTCCAATGAGCAGTTCTTC. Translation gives CASSRDRSNEQFF. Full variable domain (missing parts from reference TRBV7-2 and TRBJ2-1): GAGVSQSPSNKVTEKGKDVELRCDPISGHTALYWYRQSLGQGLEFLIYFQGNSAPDKSGLPSDRFSAERTGGSVSTLTIQRTQQEDSAVYLCASSRDRSNEQFFGPGTRLTVL.

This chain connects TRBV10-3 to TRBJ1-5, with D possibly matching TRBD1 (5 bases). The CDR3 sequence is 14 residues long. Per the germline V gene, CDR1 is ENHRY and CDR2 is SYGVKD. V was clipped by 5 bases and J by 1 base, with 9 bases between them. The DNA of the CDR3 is TGTGCCATCAGTTACGGGGGAAGCAATCAGCCCCAGCATTTT. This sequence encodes CAISYGGSNQPQHF.

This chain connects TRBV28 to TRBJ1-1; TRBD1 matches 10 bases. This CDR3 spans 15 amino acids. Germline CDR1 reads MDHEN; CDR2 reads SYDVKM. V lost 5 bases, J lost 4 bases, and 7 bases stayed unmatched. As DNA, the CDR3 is TGTGCCAGCAGTACCCTGGGACAGGGGAGCACTGAAGCTTTCTTT. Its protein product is CASSTLGQGSTEAFF. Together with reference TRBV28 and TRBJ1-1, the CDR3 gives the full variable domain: DVKVTQSSRYLVKRTGEKVFLECVQDMDHENMFWYRQDPGLGLRLIYFSYDVKMKEKGDIPEGYSVSREKKERFSLILESASTNQTSMYLCASSTLGQGSTEAFFGQGTRLTVV.

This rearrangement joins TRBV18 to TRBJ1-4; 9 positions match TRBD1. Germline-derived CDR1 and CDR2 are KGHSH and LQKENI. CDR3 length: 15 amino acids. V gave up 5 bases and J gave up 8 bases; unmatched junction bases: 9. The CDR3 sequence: CASSLNRGHEEKLFF. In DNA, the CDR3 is TGTGCCAGCTCATTGAACAGGGGGCATGAGGAAAAACTGTTTTTT. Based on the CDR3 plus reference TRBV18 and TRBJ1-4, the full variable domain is NAGVMQNPRHLVRRRGQEARLRCSPMKGHSHVYWYRQLPEEGLKFMVYLQKENIIDESGMPKERFSAEFPKEGPSILRIQQVVRGDSAAYFCASSLNRGHEEKLFFGSGTQLSVL.

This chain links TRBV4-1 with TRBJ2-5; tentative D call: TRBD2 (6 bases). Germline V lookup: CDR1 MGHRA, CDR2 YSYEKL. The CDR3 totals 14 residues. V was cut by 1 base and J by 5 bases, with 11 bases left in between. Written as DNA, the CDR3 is TGCGCCAGCAGCCAAGTTGGCGGGACGGAGACCCAGTACTTC. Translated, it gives CASSQVGGTETQYF.

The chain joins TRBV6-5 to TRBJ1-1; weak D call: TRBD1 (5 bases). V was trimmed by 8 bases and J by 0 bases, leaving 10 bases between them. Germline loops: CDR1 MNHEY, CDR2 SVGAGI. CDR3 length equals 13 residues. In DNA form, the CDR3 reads TGTGCCAGCGGCAGACAGATGAACACTGAAGCTTTCTTT. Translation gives CASGRQMNTEAFF.

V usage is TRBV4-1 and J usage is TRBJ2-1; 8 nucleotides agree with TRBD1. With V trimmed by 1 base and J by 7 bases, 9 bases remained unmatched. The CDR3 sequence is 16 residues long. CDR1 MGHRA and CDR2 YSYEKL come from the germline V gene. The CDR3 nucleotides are TGCGCCAGCAGCCAAGCGGGACAGGCCCTGGGGAATGAGCAGTTCTTC. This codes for CASSQAGQALGNEQFF.

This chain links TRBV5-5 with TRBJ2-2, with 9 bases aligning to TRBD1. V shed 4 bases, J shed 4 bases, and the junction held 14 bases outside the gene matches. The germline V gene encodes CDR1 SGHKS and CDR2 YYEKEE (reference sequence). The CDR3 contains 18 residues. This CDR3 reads CASSRLDRDRVLTGELFF. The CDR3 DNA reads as TGTGCCAGCAGCCGCCTCGATAGGGACAGGGTGCTCACCGGGGAGCTGTTTTTT.

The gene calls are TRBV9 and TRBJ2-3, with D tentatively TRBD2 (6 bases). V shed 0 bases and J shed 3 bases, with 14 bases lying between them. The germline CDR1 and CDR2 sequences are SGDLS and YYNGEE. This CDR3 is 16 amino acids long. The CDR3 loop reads CASSVGGGKGTDTQYF. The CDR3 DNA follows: TGTGCCAGCAGCGTAGGGGGCGGGAAAGGAACAGATACGCAGTATTTT.

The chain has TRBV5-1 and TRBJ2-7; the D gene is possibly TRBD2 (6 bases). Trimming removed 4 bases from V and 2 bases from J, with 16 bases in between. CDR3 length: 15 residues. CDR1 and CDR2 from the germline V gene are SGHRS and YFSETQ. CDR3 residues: CASSPFGAGAYEQYF. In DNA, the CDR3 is TGCGCCAGCAGCCCTTTTGGAGCGGGTGCCTACGAGCAGTACTTC.

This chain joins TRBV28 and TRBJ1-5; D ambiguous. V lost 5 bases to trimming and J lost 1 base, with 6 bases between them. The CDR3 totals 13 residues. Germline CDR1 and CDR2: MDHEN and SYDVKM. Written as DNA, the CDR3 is TGTGCCAGCAGTCAAATCAGCAATCAGCCCCAGCATTTT. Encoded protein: CASSQISNQPQHF.

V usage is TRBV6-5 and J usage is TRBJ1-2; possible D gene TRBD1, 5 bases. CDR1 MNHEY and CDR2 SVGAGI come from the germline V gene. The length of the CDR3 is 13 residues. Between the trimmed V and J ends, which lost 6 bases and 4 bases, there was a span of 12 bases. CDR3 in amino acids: CASRATQVYGYTF. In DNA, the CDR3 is TGTGCCAGCAGGGCAACACAGGTCTATGGCTACACCTTC.

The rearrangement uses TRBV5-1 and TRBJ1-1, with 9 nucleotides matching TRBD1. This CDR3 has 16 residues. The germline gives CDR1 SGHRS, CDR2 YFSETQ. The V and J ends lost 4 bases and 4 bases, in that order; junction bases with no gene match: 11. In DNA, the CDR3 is TGCGCCAGCAGCGCCCTACAGGGGGCGCGGGGCACTGAAGCTTTCTTT. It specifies CASSALQGARGTEAFF. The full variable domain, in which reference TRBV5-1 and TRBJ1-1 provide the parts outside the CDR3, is KAGVTQTPRYLIKTRGQQVTLSCSPISGHRSVSWYQQTPGQGLQFLFEYFSETQRNKGNFPGRFSGRQFSNSRSEMNVSTLELGDSALYLCASSALQGARGTEAFFGQGTRLTVV.

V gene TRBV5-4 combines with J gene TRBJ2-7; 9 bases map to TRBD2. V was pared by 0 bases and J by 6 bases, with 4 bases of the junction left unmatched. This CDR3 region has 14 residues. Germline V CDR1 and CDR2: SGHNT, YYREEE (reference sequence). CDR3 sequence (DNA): TGTGCCAGCAGCTTGGATAGCGGGAGCTCCGAGCAGTACTTC. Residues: CASSLDSGSSEQYF.

CDR3: CASSSRGDAGELFF. The CDR3 DNA sequence: TGTGCCAGCAGCTCCAGGGGTGACGCCGGGGAGCTGTTTTTT. The rearrangement joins TRBV7-3 to TRBJ2-2, with D possibly TRBD1 on 6 matching bases. Trimming shortened V by 4 bases and J by 6 bases, and 12 bases separated the two germline ends. Germline V lookup: CDR1 SGHTA, CDR2 FQGTGA. The CDR3 loop spans 14 amino acids.